This T cell receptor (beta chain) was recorded in a study of response to subunit inactivated influenza vaccine. TCRdb analysed the RT-PCR reads with MiXCR anew, one entry per CDR3 protein. The profile shows approximately 500,000 distinct CDR3 sequences, 10% to 15% of them singletons. Germline CDR1 reads SNHLY; CDR2 reads FYNNEI. The CDR3 length is 18 residues. V was pared by 5 bases and J by 3 bases, with 9 bases of the junction left unmatched. This clonotype was observed a few times. V and J are TRBV2 and TRBJ2-3; 15 nucleotides align to TRBD2. The material was PBMCs from blood, obtained 40 to 50 days after vaccination. The receptor's source is a man aged 45-60 years who received an inactivated influenza vaccine. The CDR3 reads CASSPRGLAGGPTDTQYF. The CDR3 DNA reads TGTGCCAGCAGTCCGAGAGGACTAGCGGGGGGGCCAACAGATACGCAGTATTTT.